The present entry profiles one TCR beta chain with its context. The antigen is undetermined. This sample was taken from a study of cytomegalovirus exposure and HLA in healthy donors. General study results and limits: Earlier analysis looked at TCR beta V segments, and most were productive about 90% or about 30% of the time. Accurate prediction of HLA-A and HLA-B alleles (for most subjects) was reportedly achieved from TCR beta sequences. TCR beta chain V- and J-gene trimming was linked, in a later analysis, to a missense variant in DCLRE1C.

The V segment lost 0 bases and the J segment 11 bases; nucleotides outside the gene matches: 5. Germline values: CDR1 LGHNA, CDR2 YSLEER. The length of the CDR3 is 15 residues. Both 60 Vbeta primers and 13 Jbeta primers went into the PCR. Libraries were prepared by immunoSEQ multiplex PCR; TCRdb keeps only in-frame clonotypes and omits some of them. The top ten hold 3% to 4% of the sample, which has about 130,000 clones, roughly 80% seen once. Specimen: PBMCs. This clonotype was sampled from a middle-aged woman in good health and CMV-seronegative. The chain joins TRBV4-3 to TRBJ1-6; 9 positions agree with TRBD1. The CDR3 reads CASSQEPQGAAPLHF. The CDR3 DNA sequence: TGCGCCAGCAGCCAAGAACCACAGGGGGCGGCACCCCTCCACTTT.